The next 12 T cell receptor beta chains were all read from a single sample in a study of blood T cell repertoires in COVID-19. Data came from immunoSEQ multiplex PCR; TCRdb stores just in-frame clones and leaves some out. This table has a few hundred thousand clones, roughly 84% appearing once. Sequenced: peripheral blood. These receptors were collected from a woman aged 35 to 49 who had recovered from COVID-19.

This clone has just one count. This sequence joins TRBV7-8 and TRBJ2-5, with D hard to call. The CDR3 is made up of 14 amino acids. The germline V gene has CDR1 SGHVS and CDR2 FQNEAQ. V was pared by 2 bases and J by 3 bases, with 10 bases between. CDR3 sequence: CASSLYPEEETQYF. CDR3 bases: TGTGCCAGCAGCTTATACCCCGAGGAAGAGACCCAGTACTTC.

The chain links TRBV6-2 or TRBV6-3 to TRBJ2-3; 9 nucleotides match TRBD2. CDR3 length: 15 amino acids. Germline V gene lookup returns CDR1 MNHEY and CDR2 SVGEGT. V trimming: 6 bases; J trimming: 1 base; junction bases outside the gene matches: 5. CDR3 in DNA: TGTGCCAGCAGCCGAGCGGGGGGAGGCACAGATACGCAGTATTTT. Encoded protein: CASSRAGGGTDTQYF.

This clone was recorded once. V and J are TRBV11-3 and TRBJ1-6; tentative D call: TRBD1 (5 bases). CDR3 length: 15 residues. The germline V gene has CDR1 SGHNT and CDR2 YENEEA. V was trimmed by 2 bases and J by 6 bases, leaving 11 bases between them. The CDR3 DNA reads TGTGCCAGCAGCTTAAGTCCTGGGGCTAATTCACCCCTCCACTTT. Protein: CASSLSPGANSPLHF.

CDR3 DNA: TGTGCCAGCTCACCCGCGGGACAGGGAATGAACACTGAAGCTTTCTTT. Its protein product is CASSPAGQGMNTEAFF. V usage is TRBV18 and J usage is TRBJ1-1, with 9 nucleotides matching TRBD1. The CDR3 runs to 16 residues. Trimming cost V 3 bases and J 0 bases; bases outside gene matches: 5. The germline V gene encodes CDR1 KGHSH and CDR2 LQKENI.

The rearrangement links TRBV11-1 to TRBJ1-2; D remains ambiguous. V lost 1 base, J lost 2 bases, and 5 bases lay in between. The germline CDR1 and CDR2 sequences are SGHAT and FQDESV (reference sequence). This CDR3 region has 13 residues. DNA for the CDR3: TGTGCCAGCAGCTTAGACCAGAACTATGGCTACACCTTC. This codes for CASSLDQNYGYTF.

The rearrangement links TRBV5-1 to TRBJ2-1; D gene uncertain. Between the trimmed V and J ends, which lost 2 bases and 4 bases, there was a span of 7 bases. The CDR3 contains 13 residues. CDR1 is SGHRS, CDR2 YFSETQ, per germline. The CDR3 here is CASSFGDYNEQFF. CDR3 DNA: TGCGCCAGCAGCTTTGGAGATTACAATGAGCAGTTCTTC.

The CDR3 DNA is TGTGCCAGCAGCTTAACAGGACAGACTAATCAGCCCCAGCATTTT. It translates to CASSLTGQTNQPQHF. V gene TRBV7-2 combines with J gene TRBJ1-5, with D perhaps matching TRBD1 (6 bases). The CDR3 spans 15 residues. Germline loops: CDR1 SGHTA, CDR2 FQGNSA. Deletions cut 2 bases from V and 4 bases from J, with 12 bases between.

The V gene is TRBV6-5, the J gene TRBJ2-2, with D hard to call. CDR1 MNHEY and CDR2 SVGAGI come from the germline V gene. The CDR3 is 13 amino acids. Between the trimmed V and J ends, which lost 6 bases and 3 bases, there was a span of 8 bases. CDR3 nucleotide sequence: TGTGCCAGCAGAAGACTGTACACCGGGGAGCTGTTTTTT. It codes for CASRRLYTGELFF.

For the CDR3, the DNA is TGTGCCAGCAGCCAAGTTGGACAGGGCCAAGAGACCCAGTACTTC. Amino acid sequence: CASSQVGQGQETQYF. The rearrangement joins TRBV3-1 (or the pseudogene TRBV3-2) to TRBJ2-5; 8 bases are shared with TRBD1. V trimming: 1 base; J trimming: 1 base; junction bases outside the gene matches: 2. CDR1 LGHDT and CDR2 YNNKEL come from the germline V gene (reference sequence). The CDR3 runs 15 residues.

This clone was found once. This sequence joins TRBV3-1 (or the pseudogene TRBV3-2) and TRBJ1-3, with D perhaps TRBD1 (5 bases). The CDR3 covers 19 residues. V was clipped by 3 bases and J by 0 bases, with 21 bases between them. Germline V gives CDR1 LGHDT, CDR2 YNNKEL (reference sequence). The CDR3 reads CASSHSNPLTDSSGNTIYF. The CDR3 DNA reads TGTGCCAGCAGCCACAGTAATCCTCTGACAGACAGCTCTGGAAACACCATATATTTT.

The V and J genes are TRBV25-1 and TRBJ1-6; D is unclear. V was clipped by 2 bases and J by 10 bases, with 15 bases between them. Germline CDR1 reads MGHDK; CDR2 reads SYGVNS. This CDR3 is 15 amino acids long. The CDR3 DNA is TGTGCCAGCAGTGAAACCGACGGGAATAGCTCACCCCTCCACTTT. It codes for CASSETDGNSSPLHF.

The chain uses TRBV6-2 or TRBV6-3 and TRBJ2-6; the D gene is possibly TRBD2 (5 bases). This CDR3 region has 17 residues. The V and J ends lost 0 bases and 1 base respectively, with 10 bases between them. Germline-derived CDR1 and CDR2 are MNHEY and SVGEGT. The CDR3 loop reads CASSYSLAASGANVLTF. CDR3 DNA sequence: TGTGCCAGCAGTTACTCCCTAGCCGCTTCTGGGGCCAACGTCCTGACTTTC.